This T cell receptor (beta chain) was sequenced for a study of T cell changes during pregnancy in multiple sclerosis. The germline V gene encodes CDR1 SEHNR and CDR2 FQNEAQ (reference sequence). The V and J ends lost 4 bases and 3 bases, in that order; junction bases with no gene match: 7. The CDR3 totals 16 residues. Produced via immunoSEQ multiplex PCR; TCRdb's table is partial and in-frame only. The sample gives tens of thousands of clones, approximately 94% of which show up once; about 2.5% is in the top ten. The sample here was CD8+ T cells from peripheral blood mononuclear cells, taken after pregnancy. The chain has TRBV7-9 and TRBJ2-1; 9 bases fit TRBD2. The TCR sequence derives from a female donor with multiple sclerosis, enrolled in a pregnancy study. The CDR3 here is CASSSPGTSFYNEQFF. For the CDR3, the DNA is TGTGCCAGCAGCTCTCCCGGGACTAGCTTCTACAATGAGCAGTTCTTC.